This entry describes one T cell receptor (beta chain). This clone was seen a single time. This clone's antigen is unknown. No base qualities exist here, and no much larger clone lies one base off it. V loses 5 bases at its end and J loses 8 bases; junction bases beyond the gene matches: 12. Spanning cysteine to phenylalanine, the CDR3 consists of 15 amino acids. The DNA shown is the 45-base CDR3, in frame from base 1. The germline V gene supplies CDR1 SGHVS and CDR2 FQNEAQ. The data are from a study of Ad26.COV2.S vaccination and SARS-CoV-2 variants listed by TCRdb under 2021. For context, the study as a whole: Donors in the vaccine arm were drawn from COV1001, a multicentre, randomized, double-blind, placebo-controlled phase I-IIa trial testing Ad26.COV2.S in healthy adults. Trial participants were randomized into five groups of five: low-dose or high-dose Ad26.COV2.S given once or twice, or placebo on both occasions. Dosing of Ad26.COV2.S was intramuscular, at either 5x10^10 or 1x10^11 viral particles, delivered as one shot or as two shots spaced 56 days apart. The specificity and breadth of SARS-CoV-2-reactive T cell receptors after Ad26.COV2.S vaccination were assessed by TCRbeta repertoire sequencing. Throughout the experiments and outcome assessment, investigators stayed blinded to trial group allocation. The TCR-sequenced set comprised roughly 30 samples: roughly 19 Ad26.COV2.S vaccine recipients, 5 placebo recipients and 8 SARS-CoV-2 convalescent individuals.

The sample's treatment or condition label, decoded: some 19 received Ad26.COV2.S at low or high dose, single or two shots; several received placebo; per-sample allocation not given. For vaccine and placebo recipients, the sequenced repertoires came from samples collected on day 63 after the first injection. Cohort 1b enrolled about two dozen adults aged 18-55 years at a single site in Boston, USA, between 29 July and 7 August 2020. Ad26.COV2.S consisted of a replication-incompetent adenovirus type 26 vector by which a prefusion-stabilized SARS-CoV-2 spike protein from the original Wuhan strain was expressed. The immunoSEQ Assay was the method used to sequence TCRbeta CDR3 regions. After extraction, genomic DNA underwent amplification by bias-controlled multiplex PCR, followed by high-throughput sequencing. The authors' analysis ran thus. To quantify the absolute abundance of every unique TCRbeta CDR3 region, sequences were collapsed and filtered. T cell fraction was estimated by normalizing TCRbeta template counts to usable DNA, which was measured by amplifying reference genes present in all nucleated cells. Repertoire TCRs were annotated as SARS-CoV-2-specific by exact matching of V gene, CDR3 amino acid sequence and J gene to a known reactive TCR set. The reference SARS-CoV-2 TCR set came from MIRA and was filtered for enrichment in COVID-19-positive ImmuneCODE repertoires, removing public or cross-reactive TCRs. Drawing on the MIRA antigens, annotated TCRs were analysed further at the level of specific ORF or position within ORF. Breadth was defined as annotated unique rearrangements over total unique productive rearrangements; depth was the summed frequency of those rearrangements. Two-sided Wilcoxon rank-sum tests were used to compare TCR breadth between groups. TCRdb took this table from immuneACCESS and kept in-frame rearrangements with V and J called. Such tables lack part of the clones; where checked against another copy, unresolved V genes explain under half of the gap, and the rest is unexplained. The V and J calls and clone size were taken over from that table, and D and trimming were inferred from the DNA. This sample lists about 480,000 clones; around nine tenths were detected once. The ten most abundant clones make up roughly 13% of the sample.

Study-wide findings and limitations: According to the authors, total T cell responses may have been underestimated by the TCR breadth and depth analyses. Non-spike TCR breadth was comparable between vaccine and placebo recipients, consistent with the vaccine containing only spike. Compared with placebo recipients, Ad26.COV2.S recipients showed higher spike-specific TCR breadth (P = 0.0014). The study lacked the statistical power to compare responses across vaccine doses or regimens. Substantial breadth of spike-specific CD8+ and CD4+ T cell responses was reported after vaccination.

Material: peripheral blood, obtained in a trial of Ad26.COV2.S vaccine versus placebo. Here the chain combines TRBV7-8 and TRBJ1-1; the central 9 bases match TRBD1. The receptor was derived from a person between 18 and 60 years old who received the Ad26.COV2.S COVID-19 vaccine or a placebo. The CDR3 is CASSTRQGVDPEAFF. DNA sequence: TGTGCCAGCAGCACCCGACAGGGGGTGGATCCCGAAGCTTTCTTT.